One and the same sample provided the 22 T cell receptor beta chains below, sequenced in a study of blood T cell repertoires in COVID-19. The method was immunoSEQ multiplex PCR; TCRdb's version includes in-frame clones alone and lacks a portion of them. The sample yields nearly 250,000 clones, just under 85% seen once. Sample: peripheral blood. These receptors were obtained from a woman older than 75 with acute or convalescent COVID-19.

The V call is TRBV4-1, the J call TRBJ2-5; TRBD2 aligns across 8 bases. Germline trimming cut 1 base from V and 4 bases from J; bases unmatched to any gene: 11. This CDR3 has 17 residues. The germline V gene encodes CDR1 MGHRA and CDR2 YSYEKL. The CDR3 protein is CASSQGSGAGVGETQYF. In nucleotides, the CDR3 is TGCGCCAGCAGCCAAGGGTCTGGAGCGGGAGTAGGAGAGACCCAGTACTTC.

The V gene is TRBV2, the J gene TRBJ2-7; TRBD1 matches 9 bases. This CDR3 contains 13 residues. V lost 5 bases to trimming and J lost 7 bases; unmatched junction nucleotides: 6. The germline V gene encodes CDR1 SNHLY and CDR2 FYNNEI. This CDR3 reads CASSKGQGREQYF. The DNA for the CDR3 is TGTGCCAGCAGTAAAGGACAGGGGAGGGAGCAGTACTTC.

This chain joins TRBV9 and TRBJ2-7; 8 positions agree with TRBD1. V lost 0 bases and J lost 1; bases outside the gene matches: 0. This CDR3 has 14 amino acids. In germline, CDR1 is SGDLS, CDR2 YYNGEE. In DNA, the CDR3 is TGTGCCAGCAGCGTAGGGGACAGGTCCTACGAGCAGTACTTC. This codes for CASSVGDRSYEQYF. Full variable domain (remainder filled in from reference TRBV9 and TRBJ2-7): DSGVTQTPKHLITATGQRVTLRCSPRSGDLSVYWYQQSLDQGLQFLIQYYNGEERAKGNILERFSAQQFPDLHSELNLSSLELGDSALYFCASSVGDRSYEQYFGPGTRLTVT.

The genes are TRBV18 and TRBJ1-4, with D uncertain. There are 13 residues in the CDR3. Looked up from germline, CDR1 is KGHSH and CDR2 is LQKENI. The germline V and J ends were trimmed by 0 bases and 8 bases, with 7 bases remaining between them. The CDR3 here is CASSPPPGEKLFF. The CDR3 DNA is TGTGCCAGCTCACCACCCCCCGGGGAAAAACTGTTTTTT.

This clone was seen more than once but under ten times. The rearrangement uses TRBV18 and TRBJ1-1; D is undetermined. The CDR3 covers 15 residues. CDR1 and CDR2 from the germline V gene are KGHSH and LQKENI. The V end lost 3 bases, the J end lost 8 bases, and 19 bases lay between the germline ends. The chain's CDR3 is CASSPPGNQRTEAFF. The CDR3 coding sequence is TGTGCCAGCTCACCTCCCGGGAACCAGAGAACGGAAGCTTTCTTT. Supplemented by reference TRBV18 and TRBJ1-1, the full variable domain reads NAGVMQNPRHLVRRRGQEARLRCSPMKGHSHVYWYRQLPEEGLKFMVYLQKENIIDESGMPKERFSAEFPKEGPSILRIQQVVRGDSAAYFCASSPPGNQRTEAFFGQGTRLTVV.

This clone was observed once. The V call is TRBV2, the J call TRBJ2-3; 9 bases fit TRBD1. The germline V gene has CDR1 SNHLY and CDR2 FYNNEI. The J segment lost 1 base and the V segment lost 8 bases, leaving 4 bases of the junction unmatched. CDR3 length: 14 amino acids. For the CDR3, the DNA is TGTGCCAGCCAAAGGGACAGGGGCACAGATACGCAGTATTTT. Translating gives CASQRDRGTDTQYF.

The V gene is TRBV30, the J gene TRBJ2-5, with TRBD2 matching 15 bases. Germline-derived CDR1 and CDR2 are GTSNPN and SVGIG (reference sequence). CDR3 length equals 16 residues. J lost 5 bases, V lost 5 bases, and 9 bases had no gene match. This CDR3 is CAWGPGLAGGMETQYF. Here the CDR3 DNA reads TGTGCCTGGGGACCGGGACTAGCGGGAGGAATGGAGACCCAGTACTTC.

V usage is TRBV5-1 and J usage is TRBJ1-3; D is undetermined. The V end lost 4 bases, the J end lost 0 bases, and 5 bases lay between the germline ends. CDR1 and CDR2 (germline): SGHRS, YFSETQ. The CDR3 is made up of 13 amino acids. CDR3 residues: CASSISSGNTIYF. As DNA, the CDR3 is TGCGCCAGCAGCATCTCCTCTGGAAACACCATATATTTT.

The chain recombines TRBV3-1 (or the pseudogene TRBV3-2) with TRBJ1-1; 8 bases align to TRBD1. J was trimmed by 3 bases and V by 3 bases; bases with no gene match: 3. The CDR3 runs 14 residues. Germline V gene data show CDR1 as LGHDT and CDR2 as YNNKEL (reference sequence). CDR3 nucleotide sequence: TGTGCCAGCAGCCACAGGGGGCGAGACACTGAAGCTTTCTTT. Translating it yields CASSHRGRDTEAFF.

V usage is TRBV5-1 and J usage is TRBJ2-5; 9 bases match TRBD1. CDR3 length: 15 residues. From germline, CDR1 is SGHRS and CDR2 YFSETQ. V lost 3 bases and J lost 3; bases outside the gene matches: 6. The CDR3 nucleotides read TGCGCCAGCAGCTACTACACAGGGGGCAAAGAGACCCAGTACTTC. Translating gives CASSYYTGGKETQYF.

The V and J genes are TRBV7-3 and TRBJ2-5; TRBD1 aligns across 8 bases. This CDR3 region has 15 residues. Per the germline V gene, CDR1 is SGHTA and CDR2 is FQGTGA. V gave up 2 bases and J gave up 4 bases; unmatched junction bases: 6. The CDR3: CASSLQGAQGETQYF. CDR3 sequence (DNA): TGTGCCAGCAGCTTACAGGGGGCTCAAGGAGAGACCCAGTACTTC.

The chain carries TRBV19 and TRBJ2-3, with a possible D match to TRBD2 (5 bases). Germline lookup yields CDR1 LNHDA and CDR2 SQIVND (reference sequence). V gave up 5 bases and J gave up 0 bases, with 12 bases separating them. The CDR3 consists of 15 residues. The CDR3 DNA follows: TGTGCCAGTAGTCCTTGGAGGACTAGCACAGATACGCAGTATTTT. Amino acid sequence: CASSPWRTSTDTQYF.

CDR3 residues: CASSLRDSTNYGYTF. In DNA, the CDR3 is TGTGCCAGCAGCTTGCGGGACAGCACTAACTATGGCTACACCTTC. The genes are TRBV5-4 and TRBJ1-2; 7 positions agree with TRBD1. J was trimmed by 0 bases and V by 1 base; bases with no gene match: 3. From germline, CDR1 is SGHNT and CDR2 YYREEE (reference sequence). The CDR3 has 15 amino acids.

The CDR3 region is CASSWGDEKLFF. The CDR3 DNA follows: TGTGCCAGCAGCTGGGGGGATGAAAAACTGTTTTTT. The gene calls are TRBV7-9 and TRBJ1-4, with a tentative D call TRBD1 (5 bases). Germline CDR1 is SEHNR and CDR2 is FQNEAQ (reference sequence). The CDR3 totals 12 residues. The V end was cut by 4 bases, the J end by 6 bases, with 6 bases between.

This chain uses TRBV5-1 with TRBJ2-7; 9 bases line up with TRBD2. The V segment lost 0 bases and the J segment 3 bases; nucleotides outside the gene matches: 4. The CDR3 is 15 amino acids. Germline V gene data show CDR1 as SGHRS and CDR2 as YFSETQ. The CDR3 DNA reads as TGCGCCAGCAGCTTGGCCGGGCGGGAGGGCTACGAGCAGTACTTC. Amino acid sequence: CASSLAGREGYEQYF.

CDR3 sequence (DNA): TGCGCCAGCAGCTGGGGACTAGCGGTAACAGATACGCAGTATTTT. It specifies CASSWGLAVTDTQYF. The chain combines TRBV5-1 with TRBJ2-3; 11 nucleotides align to TRBD2. Germline V CDR1 and CDR2: SGHRS, YFSETQ. The CDR3 is made up of 15 amino acids. V shed 3 bases, J shed 3 bases, and the junction held 3 bases outside the gene matches.

Concerning this clone itself: A read error is likely here: a far larger clone is one base away. Other DNA sequences in the same sample also yield this CDR3. The DNA of the CDR3 is TGTGCCAGCAGCAGGACTAGCGGGAACACCGGGGAGCTGTTTTTT. This gives the protein CASSRTSGNTGELFF. This chain joins TRBV7-3 and TRBJ2-2, with TRBD2 matching 10 bases. J gave up 1 base and V 5 bases, and 1 base lay outside the gene matches. Germline CDR1 is SGHTA and CDR2 is FQGTGA. This CDR3 has 15 amino acids.

The genes are TRBV18 and TRBJ2-3; 8 positions agree with TRBD2. Germline V gene lookup returns CDR1 KGHSH and CDR2 LQKENI. V was clipped by 4 bases and J by 4 bases; unmatched bases: 4. The CDR3 covers 14 residues. The DNA of the CDR3 is TGTGCCAGCTCACTGAACGGGGGGGCAGATACGCAGTATTTT. This translates into CASSLNGGADTQYF.

In nucleotides, the CDR3 is TGTGCCAGCACGACGGGACAGGTTGTGTTCGAGCAGTACTTC. Its protein product is CASTTGQVVFEQYF. V is TRBV2 and J is TRBJ2-7, with 8 positions matching TRBD1. The germline CDR1 and CDR2 sequences are SNHLY and FYNNEI. V shed 7 bases and J 6 bases; nucleotides not matched to a gene: 11. The CDR3 runs 14 residues.

This CDR3 reads CASSSGALGGNTIYF. CDR3 sequence (DNA): TGTGCCAGCAGCTCGGGAGCTCTGGGAGGAAACACCATATATTTT. The J gene is TRBJ1-3, the V gene TRBV5-8; no reliable D call. CDR3 length: 15 residues. Trimming took off 3 bases at V and 4 bases at J, with 14 bases between the two ends. Germline V lookup: CDR1 SGHTS, CDR2 YDEGEE.

The chain uses TRBV25-1 and TRBJ2-2, with D possibly TRBD1 on 5 matching bases. The CDR3 spans 15 residues. V gave up 6 bases and J gave up 2 bases, with 13 bases separating them. In germline, CDR1 is MGHDK, CDR2 SYGVNS. The CDR3 DNA is TGTGCCAGCAGCTTAGACAGATCCAACACCGGGGAGCTGTTTTTT. The encoded protein is CASSLDRSNTGELFF.

The V gene is TRBV6-2 or TRBV6-3, the J gene TRBJ1-1, with D perhaps matching TRBD1 (6 bases). Germline V gene lookup returns CDR1 MNHEY and CDR2 SVGEGT. Trimming took off 5 bases at V and 6 bases at J, with 19 bases between the two ends. The CDR3 contains 15 residues. In DNA, the CDR3 is TGTGCCAGCAGTGCCAGAGGGGGGGCGAGGTCTGAAGCTTTCTTT. Its translation: CASSARGGARSEAFF.